This is a list of T cell receptor beta chains from one sample in a study of T cells in tumors after PD-1 blockade. Libraries were prepared by immunoSEQ multiplex PCR; TCRdb keeps only in-frame clonotypes and omits some of them. Of 45,000 to 60,000 clones detected, approximately 75% appear once; the ten largest clones hold over 15%. Material: PBMCs, obtained before anti-PD-1 treatment. The receptors derive from a human donor with basal cell carcinoma. The CDR3 runs from the conserved cysteine through the conserved F or W. Fields, in order: V gene, J gene, CDR3 length, clone size, D gene, CDR3 protein, CDR3 DNA. A D gene is named only where the DNA matches it firmly. Clone sizes are given selectively: once, few, many, or a class where the clone is expanded.

v_call: TRBV6-1
j_call: TRBJ1-5
cdr3_length: 16
clone_size: NA
d_call: NA
cdr3_aa: CASSEASRREHQPQHF
cdr3_nt: TGTGCCAGCAGTGAAGCTTCAAGAAGGGAACATCAGCCCCAGCATTTT

v_call: TRBV5-4
j_call: TRBJ2-3
cdr3_length: 16
clone_size: NA
d_call: TRBD2
cdr3_aa: CASSQSSGRGTDTQYF
cdr3_nt: TGTGCCAGCAGTCAGTCTAGCGGGAGAGGCACAGATACGCAGTATTTT

v_call: TRBV10-2
j_call: TRBJ2-7
cdr3_length: 12
clone_size: NA
d_call: NA
cdr3_aa: CASSEFVYEQYF
cdr3_nt: TGCGCCAGCAGTGAGTTTGTCTACGAGCAGTACTTC

v_call: TRBV10-3
j_call: TRBJ2-1
cdr3_length: 14
clone_size: NA
d_call: TRBD1
cdr3_aa: CAAKKGGQDNEQFF
cdr3_nt: TGTGCCGCCAAAAAGGGGGGACAGGACAATGAGCAGTTCTTC

v_call: TRBV9
j_call: TRBJ1-1
cdr3_length: 15
clone_size: NA
d_call: TRBD1
cdr3_aa: CASSVVHRGNTEAFF
cdr3_nt: TGTGCCAGCAGCGTAGTTCACAGGGGTAACACTGAAGCTTTCTTT

v_call: TRBV11-3
j_call: TRBJ2-2
cdr3_length: 17
clone_size: NA
d_call: NA
cdr3_aa: CASSLEGGAGATGELFF
cdr3_nt: TGTGCCAGCAGCTTAGAGGGGGGGGCTGGGGCCACCGGGGAGCTGTTTTTT

v_call: TRBV28
j_call: TRBJ2-7
cdr3_length: 15
clone_size: NA
d_call: TRBD1
cdr3_aa: CASRSGTGNSYEQYF
cdr3_nt: TGTGCCAGCAGATCCGGGACAGGGAACTCCTACGAGCAGTACTTC

v_call: TRBV11-1
j_call: TRBJ2-2
cdr3_length: 14
clone_size: NA
d_call: NA
cdr3_aa: CASSLEGSTGELFF
cdr3_nt: TGTGCCAGCAGCTTAGAAGGCAGCACCGGGGAGCTGTTTTTT

v_call: TRBV24-1
j_call: TRBJ2-5
cdr3_length: 16
clone_size: NA
d_call: TRBD2
cdr3_aa: CATSTRLAGLRETQYF
cdr3_nt: TGTGCCACCAGTACTCGGCTAGCGGGATTGAGAGAGACCCAGTACTTC

v_call: TRBV6-5
j_call: TRBJ1-2
cdr3_length: 15
clone_size: NA
d_call: TRBD1
cdr3_aa: CASRGEGAGNYGYTF
cdr3_nt: TGTGCCAGCAGAGGAGAGGGGGCGGGGAACTATGGCTACACCTTC

v_call: TRBV5-1
j_call: TRBJ1-1
cdr3_length: 16
clone_size: NA
d_call: NA
cdr3_aa: CASSLALAGRNTEAFF
cdr3_nt: TGCGCCAGCAGCTTGGCACTAGCAGGGAGGAACACTGAAGCTTTCTTT

v_call: TRBV7-9
j_call: TRBJ1-6
cdr3_length: 18
clone_size: NA
d_call: NA
cdr3_aa: CASSLSPMGNTYNSPLHF
cdr3_nt: TGTGCCAGCAGCTTAAGTCCGATGGGGAATACCTATAATTCACCCCTCCACTTT

v_call: TRBV3-1/TRBV3-2
j_call: TRBJ2-5
cdr3_length: 16
clone_size: NA
d_call: NA
cdr3_aa: CASSQVGRGAQETQYF
cdr3_nt: TGTGCCAGCAGCCAAGTAGGTAGGGGAGCCCAAGAGACCCAGTACTTC

v_call: TRBV4-1
j_call: TRBJ2-2
cdr3_length: 16
clone_size: few
d_call: NA
cdr3_aa: CASSQEGGTNTGELFF
cdr3_nt: TGCGCCAGCAGCCAAGAGGGGGGCACGAACACCGGGGAGCTGTTTTTT

v_call: TRBV7-9
j_call: TRBJ2-5
cdr3_length: 16
clone_size: NA
d_call: TRBD2
cdr3_aa: CASSLGDGGRAETQYF
cdr3_nt: TGTGCCAGCAGCTTAGGAGACGGCGGGAGGGCCGAGACCCAGTACTTC

v_call: TRBV6-1
j_call: TRBJ1-5
cdr3_length: 15
clone_size: NA
d_call: NA
cdr3_aa: CASSEGPWPNQPQHF
cdr3_nt: TGTGCCAGCAGTGAAGGGCCCTGGCCAAATCAGCCCCAGCATTTT

v_call: TRBV28
j_call: TRBJ1-2
cdr3_length: 17
clone_size: few
d_call: NA
cdr3_aa: CASSLLPYGQGLSGYTF
cdr3_nt: TGTGCCAGCAGTTTATTGCCGTATGGGCAGGGATTATCCGGCTACACCTTC

v_call: TRBV2
j_call: TRBJ1-5
cdr3_length: 17
clone_size: NA
d_call: TRBD1
cdr3_aa: CASSGTGTAYSNQPQHF
cdr3_nt: TGTGCCAGCAGTGGAACCGGGACAGCTTATAGCAATCAGCCCCAGCATTTT

v_call: TRBV9
j_call: TRBJ1-4
cdr3_length: 15
clone_size: NA
d_call: NA
cdr3_aa: CASSLSAATNEKLFF
cdr3_nt: TGTGCCAGCAGCCTCTCGGCGGCAACTAATGAAAAACTGTTTTTT

v_call: TRBV6-5
j_call: TRBJ1-4
cdr3_length: 15
clone_size: NA
d_call: NA
cdr3_aa: CASKERRSANEKLFF
cdr3_nt: TGTGCCAGTAAAGAGAGGAGGTCGGCTAATGAAAAACTGTTTTTT

v_call: TRBV2
j_call: TRBJ1-1
cdr3_length: 13
clone_size: few
d_call: NA
cdr3_aa: CASGRREKTEAFF
cdr3_nt: TGTGCCAGCGGACGTAGGGAAAAAACTGAAGCTTTCTTT

v_call: TRBV28
j_call: TRBJ1-4
cdr3_length: 14
clone_size: NA
d_call: NA
cdr3_aa: CASSGALRGEKLFF
cdr3_nt: TGTGCCAGTTCAGGAGCCCTAAGGGGTGAAAAACTGTTTTTT

v_call: TRBV7-9
j_call: TRBJ1-1
cdr3_length: 12
clone_size: few
d_call: NA
cdr3_aa: CASSFEGTEAFF
cdr3_nt: TGTGCCAGCAGCTTTGAAGGCACTGAAGCTTTCTTT

v_call: TRBV30
j_call: TRBJ2-3
cdr3_length: 12
clone_size: NA
d_call: NA
cdr3_aa: CAWSVQSDTQYF
cdr3_nt: TGTGCCTGGAGTGTACAGAGTGATACGCAGTATTTT

v_call: TRBV30
j_call: TRBJ2-1
cdr3_length: 12
clone_size: NA
d_call: NA
cdr3_aa: CAWRGSHNEQFF
cdr3_nt: TGTGCCTGGAGAGGGTCCCACAATGAGCAGTTCTTC

v_call: TRBV5-4
j_call: TRBJ2-3
cdr3_length: 15
clone_size: NA
d_call: NA
cdr3_aa: CASSRTALSTDTQYF
cdr3_nt: TGTGCCAGCAGCCGGACTGCCCTGAGCACAGATACGCAGTATTTT

v_call: TRBV18
j_call: TRBJ2-1
cdr3_length: 14
clone_size: NA
d_call: TRBD2
cdr3_aa: CASSRSGGIDEQFF
cdr3_nt: TGTGCCAGCTCGCGGTCGGGAGGGATCGATGAGCAGTTCTTC

v_call: TRBV27
j_call: TRBJ1-6
cdr3_length: 15
clone_size: NA
d_call: NA
cdr3_aa: CASELLGPYNSPLHF
cdr3_nt: TGTGCCAGCGAGTTATTGGGACCCTATAATTCACCCCTCCACTTT

v_call: TRBV6-5
j_call: TRBJ1-1
cdr3_length: 13
clone_size: NA
d_call: NA
cdr3_aa: CASSYGGWTEAFF
cdr3_nt: TGTGCCAGCAGTTACGGGGGTTGGACTGAAGCTTTCTTT

v_call: TRBV2
j_call: TRBJ2-5
cdr3_length: 16
clone_size: NA
d_call: TRBD2
cdr3_aa: CASSAEAGGGGETQYF
cdr3_nt: TGTGCCAGCAGTGCTGAAGCGGGAGGTGGGGGAGAGACCCAGTACTTC

v_call: TRBV18
j_call: TRBJ2-4
cdr3_length: 13
clone_size: NA
d_call: NA
cdr3_aa: CASSPSAENIQYF
cdr3_nt: TGTGCCAGCTCACCATCTGCGGAGAACATTCAGTACTTC

v_call: TRBV5-1
j_call: TRBJ1-1
cdr3_length: 15
clone_size: NA
d_call: NA
cdr3_aa: CASSLVSGEGTEAFF
cdr3_nt: TGCGCCAGCAGCTTGGTGTCAGGGGAAGGGACTGAAGCTTTCTTT

v_call: TRBV20-1
j_call: TRBJ1-3
cdr3_length: 15
clone_size: few
d_call: TRBD1
cdr3_aa: CSASGGQVSGNTIYF
cdr3_nt: TGCAGTGCTAGTGGTGGACAGGTCTCTGGAAACACCATATATTTT

v_call: TRBV6-5
j_call: TRBJ2-5
cdr3_length: 11
clone_size: hyperexpanded
d_call: NA
cdr3_aa: CASSTRETQYF
cdr3_nt: TGTGCCAGCAGCACTAGGGAGACCCAGTACTTC

v_call: TRBV6-5
j_call: TRBJ2-7
cdr3_length: 15
clone_size: NA
d_call: TRBD1
cdr3_aa: CASSYIGTGESEQYF
cdr3_nt: TGTGCCAGCAGTTACATAGGGACAGGGGAAAGCGAGCAGTACTTC

v_call: TRBV24-1
j_call: TRBJ2-7
cdr3_length: 15
clone_size: NA
d_call: TRBD1
cdr3_aa: CATSDPGQGAWEQYF
cdr3_nt: TGTGCCACCAGTGACCCCGGACAGGGGGCATGGGAGCAGTACTTC

v_call: TRBV6-5
j_call: TRBJ1-5
cdr3_length: 14
clone_size: NA
d_call: TRBD1
cdr3_aa: CASSLDREGRPQHF
cdr3_nt: TGTGCCAGCAGCTTAGACAGGGAGGGGCGGCCCCAGCATTTT

v_call: TRBV7-2
j_call: TRBJ1-1
cdr3_length: 13
clone_size: NA
d_call: NA
cdr3_aa: CASSLESNTEAFF
cdr3_nt: TGTGCCAGCAGCTTAGAGTCGAACACTGAAGCTTTCTTT

v_call: TRBV28
j_call: TRBJ2-5
cdr3_length: 15
clone_size: NA
d_call: NA
cdr3_aa: CASSLGGGRQETQYF
cdr3_nt: TGTGCCAGCAGTTTAGGGGGGGGGCGGCAAGAGACCCAGTACTTC

v_call: TRBV5-1
j_call: TRBJ2-1
cdr3_length: 15
clone_size: NA
d_call: NA
cdr3_aa: CASSLSLQTYNEQFF
cdr3_nt: TGCGCCAGCAGCTTGTCCCTGCAGACGTACAATGAGCAGTTCTTC

v_call: TRBV5-4
j_call: TRBJ2-7
cdr3_length: 13
clone_size: NA
d_call: NA
cdr3_aa: CASSLQDSHEQYF
cdr3_nt: TGTGCCAGCAGCTTGCAGGACAGCCACGAGCAGTACTTC

v_call: TRBV10-2
j_call: TRBJ1-2
cdr3_length: 14
clone_size: NA
d_call: NA
cdr3_aa: CASSDWGGLGGYTF
cdr3_nt: TGCGCCAGCAGTGATTGGGGGGGCCTCGGTGGCTACACCTTC

v_call: TRBV9
j_call: TRBJ1-5
cdr3_length: 16
clone_size: NA
d_call: NA
cdr3_aa: CASSVGVGQSNQPQHF
cdr3_nt: TGTGCCAGCAGCGTAGGAGTGGGGCAAAGCAATCAGCCCCAGCATTTT

v_call: TRBV10-3
j_call: TRBJ2-2
cdr3_length: 15
clone_size: NA
d_call: NA
cdr3_aa: CAIRIQGANTGELFF
cdr3_nt: TGTGCCATCAGGATACAGGGAGCGAACACCGGGGAGCTGTTTTTT